This section outlines one T cell receptor beta chain sequence together with its context. V dropped 2 bases and J dropped 3 bases, with 9 bases sitting between them. The CDR3 has 14 residues. Germline loops: CDR1 MNHNS, CDR2 SASEGT. The data derive from a study of T-cell memory formation after mild COVID-19. MiXCR, applied by TCRdb to the 5' RACE reads, yields one record per CDR3 protein. The sample contains hundreds of thousands of distinct CDR3 sequences, around 27% of which appear only once. Sequenced material: PBMCs or a T cell subset sorted from them (not recorded which). The V call is TRBV6-1, the J call TRBJ2-3; D gene ambiguous. The clonotype was recovered from an adult woman who had mild COVID-19 (a few samples of this study predate the infection). Cell type and time point are not known. DNA for the CDR3: TGTGCCAGCAGTGAATCCTTTTGGACAGATACGCAGTATTTT. It is translated as CASSESFWTDTQYF.